Following are 8 T cell receptor beta chains from one sample sequenced in a study of T cells in Graves' hyperthyroidism and ophthalmopathy. TCR beta CDR3 regions were amplified from RNA. A set of HTBI primers served as the primers for a first-round RT-PCR of the TCR CDR3. Each CDR3 protein is one row after TCRdb ran MiXCR on the multiplex PCR reads. The sample yields hundreds of thousands of distinct CDR3 sequences, roughly 15% seen once. The sample comprised blood. The receptors stem from a woman in her forties or fifties with Graves' ophthalmopathy.

V usage is TRBV4-1 and J usage is TRBJ1-5; D might be TRBD1 (5 bases). The CDR3 consists of 15 residues. Between the trimmed V and J ends, which lost 0 bases and 15 bases, there was a span of 21 bases. Germline V CDR1 and CDR2: MGHRA, YSYEKL. This chain's CDR3 is CASSQERLAGGMGHF. The CDR3 DNA reads as TGCGCCAGCAGCCAAGAAAGGCTAGCGGGGGGGATGGGGCATTTT.

The table lists this clonotype with many counts. The chain employs TRBV5-1 and TRBJ1-2, with 7 bases fitting TRBD1. V shed 5 bases, J shed 2 bases, and the junction held 3 bases outside the gene matches. Germline lookup yields CDR1 SGHRS and CDR2 YFSETQ. This CDR3 has 13 residues. In nucleotides, the CDR3 is TGCGCCAGCAGGACAGGGACAAACTATGGCTACACCTTC. This sequence encodes CASRTGTNYGYTF.

In its sample, this clonotype was seen many times. The chain uses TRBV29-1 and TRBJ2-7, with 10 bases aligning to TRBD2. There are 14 residues in the CDR3. With V trimmed by 7 bases and J by 2 bases, 8 bases remained unmatched. The germline V gene encodes CDR1 SQVTM and CDR2 ANQGSEA. CDR3 sequence: CSARSGRKPYEQYF. The DNA for the CDR3 is TGCAGCGCCCGTAGCGGGAGGAAACCCTACGAGCAGTACTTC.

This clonotype has ten or more counts. J is TRBJ1-1 and V is TRBV28; D not certain. Trimming took 5 bases from V and 4 from J, leaving 14 bases between them. CDR1 and CDR2 (germline): MDHEN, SYDVKM. This CDR3 is built from 14 residues. CDR3 DNA: TGTGCCAGCAGTCCCTCGGGAGGCGGCACTGAAGCTTTCTTT. Translation: CASSPSGGGTEAFF.

At least ten counts were recorded for this clonotype. The chain carries TRBV28 and TRBJ1-2; TRBD1 matches at 11 bases. Germline CDR1 MDHEN, CDR2 SYDVKM. This CDR3 contains 15 residues. V shed 5 bases and J 3 bases; nucleotides not matched to a gene: 5. CDR3 DNA: TGTGCCAGCAGTCCCTGGGACAGGGGGGACTATGGCTACACCTTC. It specifies CASSPWDRGDYGYTF.

As regards this clonotype: This may come from a read error, since a much larger clone is one base off. The V gene is TRBV20-1, the J gene TRBJ1-5; 7 positions match TRBD1. Germline lookup yields CDR1 DFQATT and CDR2 SNEGSKA (reference sequence). There are 14 residues in the CDR3. DNA for the CDR3: TGCGGTGTTGTCAAGACAGGGAAGAATCAGCCCCAGCATTTT. Its protein product is CGVVKTGKNQPQHF.

There are many counts of this clonotype. The V call is TRBV2, the J call TRBJ2-1, with D perhaps TRBD1 or TRBD2 (5 bases each). CDR3 length: 14 amino acids. Germline V lookup: CDR1 SNHLY, CDR2 FYNNEI. V lost 8 bases to trimming and J lost 9 bases, with 20 bases between them. CDR3: CASLGTLGSGEQFF. The CDR3 DNA sequence: TGTGCCAGCCTCGGGACCCTAGGCTCGGGTGAGCAGTTCTTC.

This clonotype was found many times. The V call is TRBV27, the J call TRBJ2-4; D is uncertain. V was clipped by 5 bases and J by 2 bases, with 22 bases between them. This CDR3 contains 18 residues. The germline gives CDR1 MNHEY, CDR2 SMNVEV (reference sequence). The CDR3 DNA reads as TGTGCCAGCAGTCCCGGTGGAAGAGCTCGGATAACCAAAAACATTCAGTACTTC. It codes for CASSPGGRARITKNIQYF.